This T cell receptor beta chain was recorded in a study of blood T cells in healthy people across ages. A J-beta primer mix and a sample-barcoded 5' primer were used in a second PCR of about 7 to 12 cycles. Each TCR beta cDNA got a 12-nucleotide random molecular identifier. Each CDR3 protein is one row after TCRdb ran MiXCR on the 5' RACE reads. The sample holds 650,000 to 1,000,000 distinct CDR3 sequences, around 34% seen once. Staff drew 8 to 10 milliliters of peripheral blood from each donor. Study-wide points: The study found TCR beta diversity correlated strongly with naive T cell percentage.

Turning to this clonotype: The antigen remains undetermined.

This CDR3 has 16 amino acids. Germline V CDR1 and CDR2: MDHEN, SYDVKM. V was shortened by 2 bases and J by 3 bases, with 14 bases between the two germline ends. The TCR comes from a man between 18 and 29 years old in good health. Sequencing was performed on blood. The chain couples TRBV28 to TRBJ1-5, with a possible D match to TRBD1 (5 bases). The CDR3 loop is CASSLRRGSDNQPQHF. The CDR3 DNA is TGTGCCAGCAGTTTACGGAGGGGCTCAGACAATCAGCCCCAGCATTTT.